The 5 T cell receptor beta chains given below trace back to one sample, sequenced in a study of OX40 agonist ivuxolimab in advanced cancers. Libraries were prepared by immunoSEQ multiplex PCR; TCRdb keeps only in-frame clonotypes and omits some of them. This table has 85,000 to 100,000 clones, over 75% appearing once. The source material was CD4+ or CD8+ T cells sorted from blood, sampled in a trial of the OX40 agonist ivuxolimab. The receptors shown here come from an adult with an advanced solid tumor such as melanoma, head and neck, liver or kidney cancer.

A few counts support this clone. This chain joins TRBV7-2 and TRBJ2-7; 8 bases agree with TRBD1. The V gene's germline CDR1 is SGHTA and CDR2 FQGNSA. The V and J ends lost 4 bases and 0 bases, in that order; junction bases with no gene match: 5. The CDR3 totals 15 residues. CDR3 DNA: TGTGCCAGCAGCTACTGGACAGGGAGCTCCTACGAGCAGTACTTC. This gives the protein CASSYWTGSSYEQYF.

The rearrangement uses TRBV4-2 and TRBJ2-7; D gene unclear. Trimming shortened V by 0 bases and J by 6 bases, and 9 bases separated the two germline ends. Per the germline V gene, CDR1 is LGHNA and CDR2 is YNFKEQ. This CDR3 is built from 13 residues. The CDR3 here is CASSQDRWAEQYF. The CDR3, as DNA: TGTGCCAGCAGCCAAGATCGATGGGCCGAGCAGTACTTC.

This clone was detected only a few times. Different DNA sequences within this sample yield the same CDR3. The chain uses TRBV15 and TRBJ2-3; no firm D call. Looked up from germline, CDR1 is LNHNV and CDR2 is YYDKDF (reference sequence). V shed 0 bases and J shed 4 bases, with 5 bases lying between them. The CDR3 runs to 13 residues. CDR3 DNA: TGTGCCACCAGCAGAGATTTACCAGATACGCAGTATTTT. It specifies CATSRDLPDTQYF.

This clone was seen only once. This chain connects TRBV2 to TRBJ1-2, with D maybe TRBD1 (5 bases). CDR3 length equals 14 residues. V shed 7 bases and J shed 0 bases, with 12 bases lying between them. In germline, CDR1 is SNHLY, CDR2 FYNNEI. CDR3: CASTRQRANYGYTF. CDR3 nucleotides: TGTGCCAGCACGAGACAGAGAGCTAACTATGGCTACACCTTC. Looking up the rest from reference TRBV2 and TRBJ1-2 gives the full variable domain: EPEVTQTPSHQVTQMGQEVILRCVPISNHLYFYWYRQILGQKVEFLVSFYNNEISEKSEIFDDQFSVERPDGSNFTLKIRSTKLEDSAMYFCASTRQRANYGYTFGSGTRLTVV.

This chain uses TRBV7-6 with TRBJ2-5, with TRBD2 matching 14 bases. V trimming: 6 bases; J trimming: 4 bases; junction bases outside the gene matches: 1. This CDR3 region has 14 residues. Germline V gene sequence: CDR1 SGHVS, CDR2 FNYEAQ. The CDR3 here is CASRGLAGGETQYF. In nucleotides, the CDR3 is TGTGCCAGCAGAGGACTAGCGGGAGGAGAGACCCAGTACTTC.